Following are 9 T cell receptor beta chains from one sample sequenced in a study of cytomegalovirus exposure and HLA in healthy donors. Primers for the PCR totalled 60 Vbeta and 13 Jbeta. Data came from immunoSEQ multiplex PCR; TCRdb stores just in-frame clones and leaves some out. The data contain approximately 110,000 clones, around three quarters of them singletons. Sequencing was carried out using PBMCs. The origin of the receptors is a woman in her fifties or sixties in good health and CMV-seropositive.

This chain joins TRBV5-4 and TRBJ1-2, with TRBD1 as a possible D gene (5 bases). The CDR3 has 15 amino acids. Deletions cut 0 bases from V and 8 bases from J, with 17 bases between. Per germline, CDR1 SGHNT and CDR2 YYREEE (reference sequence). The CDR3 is CASSLAAGQGDGYTF. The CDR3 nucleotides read TGTGCCAGCAGCTTGGCCGCGGGGCAGGGTGACGGCTACACCTTC. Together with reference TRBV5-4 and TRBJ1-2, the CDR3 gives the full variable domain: ETGVTQSPTHLIKTRGQQVTLRCSSQSGHNTVSWYQQALGQGPQFIFQYYREEENGRGNFPPRFSGLQFPNYSSELNVNALELDDSALYLCASSLAAGQGDGYTFGSGTRLTVV.

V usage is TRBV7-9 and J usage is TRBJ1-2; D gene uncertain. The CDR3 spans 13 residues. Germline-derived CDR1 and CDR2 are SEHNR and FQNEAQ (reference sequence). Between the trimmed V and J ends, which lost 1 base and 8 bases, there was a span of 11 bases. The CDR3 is CASSLVEGLGYTF. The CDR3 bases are TGTGCCAGCAGCTTAGTGGAGGGTCTCGGCTACACCTTC.

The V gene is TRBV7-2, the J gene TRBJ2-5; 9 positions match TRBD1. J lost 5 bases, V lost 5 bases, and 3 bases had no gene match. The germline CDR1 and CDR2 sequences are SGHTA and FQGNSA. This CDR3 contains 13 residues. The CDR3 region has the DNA TGTGCCAGCAGCGTAGACAGGGGGGAGACCCAGTACTTC. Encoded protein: CASSVDRGETQYF.

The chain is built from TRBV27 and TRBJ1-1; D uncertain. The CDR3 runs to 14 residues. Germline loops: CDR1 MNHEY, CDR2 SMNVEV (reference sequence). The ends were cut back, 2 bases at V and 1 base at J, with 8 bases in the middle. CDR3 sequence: CASSLLGKNTEAFF. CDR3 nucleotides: TGTGCCAGCAGTTTACTAGGCAAGAACACTGAAGCTTTCTTT.

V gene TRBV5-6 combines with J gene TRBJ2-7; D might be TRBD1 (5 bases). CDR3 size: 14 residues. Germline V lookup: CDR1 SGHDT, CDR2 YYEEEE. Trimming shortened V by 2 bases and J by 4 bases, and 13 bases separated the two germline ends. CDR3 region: CASSFGHPPYEQYF. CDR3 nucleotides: TGTGCCAGCAGCTTCGGACACCCACCGTACGAGCAGTACTTC. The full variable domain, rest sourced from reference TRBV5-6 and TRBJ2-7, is DAGVTQSPTHLIKTRGQQVTLRCSPKSGHDTVSWYQQALGQGPQFIFQYYEEEERQRGNFPDRFSGHQFPNYSSELNVNALLLGDSALYLCASSFGHPPYEQYFGPGTRLTVT.

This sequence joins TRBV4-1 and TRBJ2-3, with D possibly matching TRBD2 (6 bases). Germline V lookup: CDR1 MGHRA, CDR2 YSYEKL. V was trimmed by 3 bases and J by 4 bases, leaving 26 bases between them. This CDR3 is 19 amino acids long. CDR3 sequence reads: CASSQRSAKGGPGADTQYF. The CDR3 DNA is TGCGCCAGCAGCCAGCGATCAGCGAAGGGAGGCCCTGGCGCAGATACGCAGTATTTT.

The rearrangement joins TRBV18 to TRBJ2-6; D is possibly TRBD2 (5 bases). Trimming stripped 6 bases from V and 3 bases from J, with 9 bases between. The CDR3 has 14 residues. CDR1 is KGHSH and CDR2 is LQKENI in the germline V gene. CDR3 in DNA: TGTGCCAGCTCCCCAGCGGATGGGGCCAACGTCCTGACTTTC. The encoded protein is CASSPADGANVLTF. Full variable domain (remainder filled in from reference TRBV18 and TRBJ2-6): NAGVMQNPRHLVRRRGQEARLRCSPMKGHSHVYWYRQLPEEGLKFMVYLQKENIIDESGMPKERFSAEFPKEGPSILRIQQVVRGDSAAYFCASSPADGANVLTFGAGSRLTVL.

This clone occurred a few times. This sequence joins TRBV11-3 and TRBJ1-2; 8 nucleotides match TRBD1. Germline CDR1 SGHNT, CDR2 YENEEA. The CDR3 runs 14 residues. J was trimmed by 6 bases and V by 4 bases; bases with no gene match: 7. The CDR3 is CASSSQGGLDGYTF. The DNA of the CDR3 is TGTGCCAGCAGCTCACAGGGGGGATTGGATGGCTACACCTTC.

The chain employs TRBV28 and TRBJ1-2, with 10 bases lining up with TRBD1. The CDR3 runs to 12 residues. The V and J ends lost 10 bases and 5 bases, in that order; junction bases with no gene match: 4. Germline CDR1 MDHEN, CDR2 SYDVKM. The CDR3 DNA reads TGTGCCACCGGGACAGGGGAGTATGGCTACACCTTC. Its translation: CATGTGEYGYTF.